These 10 T cell receptor beta chains came from one sample sequenced in a study of beta chain features in type 1 diabetes. For these receptors, no antigen is known. General study results and limits: Shorter TCRB CDR3s, moderately but significantly so, marked every one of the four CD4+ subsets in Type 1 diabetes patients.

The whole isolated RNA underwent reverse transcription, so sequencing captured expressed TCRB transcripts. Using immunoSEQ multiplex PCR, the repertoire was profiled, and TCRdb retains in-frame clones only, with some absent. The sample includes nearly 700,000 clones, roughly 12% of them seen just once. Sequencing used naive CD4+ T cells from blood. The receptor source for this set is a man between 18 and 35 years old with type 1 diabetes.

V gene TRBV13 combines with J gene TRBJ2-7; TRBD2 matches at 7 bases. V lost 5 bases and J lost 1; bases outside the gene matches: 5. The CDR3 totals 14 residues. From germline, CDR1 is PRHDT and CDR2 FYEKMQ (reference sequence). The CDR3: CASSPRGGSYEQYF. DNA for the CDR3: TGTGCCAGCAGCCCACGCGGGGGATCCTACGAGCAGTACTTC.

The J gene is TRBJ2-7, the V gene TRBV11-2; D possibly corresponds to TRBD1 (5 bases). Germline CDR1 and CDR2: SGHAT and FQNNGV. V lost 4 bases, J lost 2 bases, and 6 bases lay in between. The CDR3 extends over 12 amino acids. The CDR3 is CASSSTAYEQYF. The CDR3 bases are TGTGCCAGCAGCTCGACAGCCTACGAGCAGTACTTC. The full variable domain, its missing parts supplied by reference TRBV11-2 and TRBJ2-7, is EAGVAQSPRYKIIEKRQSVAFWCNPISGHATLYWYQQILGQGPKLLIQFQNNGVVDDSQLPKDRFSAERLKGVDSTLKIQPAKLEDSAVYLCASSSTAYEQYFGPGTRLTVT.

This clone was observed a few times. The chain recombines TRBV11-1 with TRBJ1-2; TRBD1 is a possible D gene (5 bases). The germline V gene encodes CDR1 SGHAT and CDR2 FQDESV (reference sequence). With 5 bases removed from V and 5 bases from J, the gap between germline ends came to 15 bases. CDR3 length: 14 residues. The CDR3 spells CASSRDLGKYGYTF. The CDR3 DNA is TGTGCCAGCAGCAGGGACCTCGGGAAGTATGGCTACACCTTC.

This clone was found a few times. The gene calls are TRBV2 and TRBJ2-7, with D uncertain. The CDR3 length is 14 residues. In germline, CDR1 is SNHLY, CDR2 FYNNEI. V lost 10 bases, J lost 6 bases, and 22 bases lay in between. The CDR3 DNA follows: TGTGCCATTTCCACCTCGGCCCTTCTCTCCGAGCAGTACTTC. Residues: CAISTSALLSEQYF.

In this sample, this clone turned up a few times. The chain joins TRBV5-4 to TRBJ2-3; no firm D call. V was clipped by 7 bases and J by 2 bases, with 11 bases between them. CDR3 length equals 13 residues. The germline gives CDR1 SGHNT, CDR2 YYREEE (reference sequence). DNA of the CDR3: TGTGCCAGCGGTAGCAGCAACACAGATACGCAGTATTTT. Translated: CASGSSNTDTQYF.

The V and J genes are TRBV6-5 and TRBJ2-5, with TRBD2 matching 14 bases. The trim removed 2 bases at V and 7 bases at J, leaving 3 bases unmatched. CDR3 length equals 15 residues. Per germline, CDR1 MNHEY and CDR2 SVGAGI. The CDR3 sequence is CASSYAGLAGGTQYF. DNA for the CDR3: TGTGCCAGCAGTTACGCTGGACTAGCGGGAGGGACCCAGTACTTC.

The chain links TRBV19 to TRBJ1-3; D is uncertain. V was pared by 8 bases and J by 2 bases, with 10 bases between. Germline assignment: CDR1 LNHDA and CDR2 SQIVND (reference sequence). The CDR3 covers 13 residues. CDR3 DNA: TGTGCCAGTTGGGCGTCCGCTGGAAACACCATATATTTT. Translated, it gives CASWASAGNTIYF.

The chain employs TRBV27 and TRBJ1-2, with 8 positions matching TRBD1. Trimming cost V 8 bases and J 3 bases; bases outside gene matches: 8. This CDR3 has 14 amino acids. Germline V CDR1 and CDR2: MNHEY, SMNVEV (reference sequence). CDR3 in amino acids: CASGASDRDYGYTF. For the CDR3, the DNA is TGTGCCAGCGGAGCCTCGGACAGGGACTATGGCTACACCTTC.

A few counts support this clone. The CDR3 region is CAIRMEGTEAFF. For the CDR3, the DNA is TGTGCCATCAGAATGGAGGGAACTGAAGCTTTCTTT. V is TRBV10-3 and J is TRBJ1-1; D gene uncertain. Trimming pared 6 bases from V and 5 bases from J, leaving 10 bases between. This CDR3 region has 12 residues. CDR1 and CDR2 (germline): ENHRY, SYGVKD.

The genes are TRBV7-6 and TRBJ2-7; 7 bases map to TRBD2. The CDR3 loop spans 12 amino acids. CDR1 and CDR2 (germline): SGHVS, FNYEAQ. V gave up 3 bases and J gave up 12 bases; unmatched junction bases: 8. CDR3 DNA sequence: TGTGCCAGCAGCTTCCCCTTAGCGGGCTTGTACTTC. Translated: CASSFPLAGLYF.